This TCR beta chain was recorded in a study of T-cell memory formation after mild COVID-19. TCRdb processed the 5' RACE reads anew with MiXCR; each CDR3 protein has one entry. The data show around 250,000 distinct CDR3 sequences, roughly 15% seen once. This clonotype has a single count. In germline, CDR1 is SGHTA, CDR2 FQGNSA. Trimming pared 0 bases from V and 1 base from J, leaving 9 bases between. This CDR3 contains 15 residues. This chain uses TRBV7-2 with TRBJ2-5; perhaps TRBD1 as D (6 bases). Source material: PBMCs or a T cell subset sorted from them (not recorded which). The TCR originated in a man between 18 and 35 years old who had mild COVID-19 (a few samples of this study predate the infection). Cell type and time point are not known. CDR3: CASSLAQGIQETQYF. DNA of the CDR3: TGTGCCAGCAGCTTAGCTCAGGGGATCCAAGAGACCCAGTACTTC.